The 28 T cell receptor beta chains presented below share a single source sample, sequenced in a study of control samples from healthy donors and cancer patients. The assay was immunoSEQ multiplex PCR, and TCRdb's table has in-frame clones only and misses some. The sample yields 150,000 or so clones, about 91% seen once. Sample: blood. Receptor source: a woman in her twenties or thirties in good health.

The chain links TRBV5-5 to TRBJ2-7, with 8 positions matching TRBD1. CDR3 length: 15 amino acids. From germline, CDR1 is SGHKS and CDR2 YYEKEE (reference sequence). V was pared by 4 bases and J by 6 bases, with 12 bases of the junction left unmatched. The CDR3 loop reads CASSPTGAYLGEQYV. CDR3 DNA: TGTGCCAGCAGCCCGACAGGGGCCTACCTGGGCGAGCAGTACGTC.

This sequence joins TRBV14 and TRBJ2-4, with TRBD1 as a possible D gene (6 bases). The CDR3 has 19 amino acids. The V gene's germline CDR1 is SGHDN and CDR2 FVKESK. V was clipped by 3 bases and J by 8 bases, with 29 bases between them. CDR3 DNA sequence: TGTGCCAGCAGCCACGGGTCAAGGACAGTTGGGATGAAGGAGGACATTCAGTACTTC. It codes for CASSHGSRTVGMKEDIQYF.

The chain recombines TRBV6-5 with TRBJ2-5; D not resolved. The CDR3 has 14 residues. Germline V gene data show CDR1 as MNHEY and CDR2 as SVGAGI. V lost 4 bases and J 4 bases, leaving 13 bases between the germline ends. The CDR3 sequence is CASSWRIRGETQYF. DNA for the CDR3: TGTGCCAGCAGTTGGCGGATAAGAGGAGAGACCCAGTACTTC.

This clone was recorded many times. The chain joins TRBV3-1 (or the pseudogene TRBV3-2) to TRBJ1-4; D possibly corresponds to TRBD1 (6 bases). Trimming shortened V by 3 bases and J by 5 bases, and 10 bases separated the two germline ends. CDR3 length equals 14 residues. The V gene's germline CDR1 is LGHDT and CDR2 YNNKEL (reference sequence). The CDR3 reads CASSHTGKNEKLFF. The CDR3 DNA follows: TGTGCCAGCAGCCATACAGGGAAGAATGAAAAACTGTTTTTT.

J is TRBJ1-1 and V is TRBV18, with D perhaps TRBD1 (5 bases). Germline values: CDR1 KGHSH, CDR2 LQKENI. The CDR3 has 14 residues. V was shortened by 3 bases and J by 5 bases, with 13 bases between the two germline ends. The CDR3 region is CASSPTKGQTEAFF. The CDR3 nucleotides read TGTGCCAGCTCACCCACTAAGGGGCAGACTGAAGCTTTCTTT.

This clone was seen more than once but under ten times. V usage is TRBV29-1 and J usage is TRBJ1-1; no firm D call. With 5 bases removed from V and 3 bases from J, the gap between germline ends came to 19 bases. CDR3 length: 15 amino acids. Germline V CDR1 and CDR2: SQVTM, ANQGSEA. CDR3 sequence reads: CSVTNRPGIYTEAFF. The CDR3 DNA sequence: TGCAGCGTTACTAACAGACCGGGGATATACACTGAAGCTTTCTTT.

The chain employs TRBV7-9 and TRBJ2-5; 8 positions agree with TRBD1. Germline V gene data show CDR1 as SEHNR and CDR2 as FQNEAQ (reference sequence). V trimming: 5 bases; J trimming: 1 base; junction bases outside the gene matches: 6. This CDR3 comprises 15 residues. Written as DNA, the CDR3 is TGTGCCAGCAGCCCCATCGGACAGGGCCAAGAGACCCAGTACTTC. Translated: CASSPIGQGQETQYF.

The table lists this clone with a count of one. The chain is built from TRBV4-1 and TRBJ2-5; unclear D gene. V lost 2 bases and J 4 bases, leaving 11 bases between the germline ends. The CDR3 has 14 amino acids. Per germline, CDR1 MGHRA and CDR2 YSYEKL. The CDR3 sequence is CASSQNMGSETQYF. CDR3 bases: TGCGCCAGCAGCCAAAACATGGGGTCAGAGACCCAGTACTTC.

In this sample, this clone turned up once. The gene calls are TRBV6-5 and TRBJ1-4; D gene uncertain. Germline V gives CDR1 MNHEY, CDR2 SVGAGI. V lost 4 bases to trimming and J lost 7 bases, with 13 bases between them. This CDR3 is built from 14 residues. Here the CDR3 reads CASSWSGGSEKLFF. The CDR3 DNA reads TGTGCCAGCAGTTGGTCAGGTGGGAGTGAAAAACTGTTTTTT.

As DNA, the CDR3 is TGTGCCAGTAGCGGGACAGGGGCCGCTGAAGCTTTCTTT. This translates into CASSGTGAAEAFF. This chain links TRBV19 with TRBJ1-1, with TRBD1 matching 10 bases. This CDR3 is 13 amino acids long. Per germline, CDR1 LNHDA and CDR2 SQIVND (reference sequence). V shed 6 bases and J 6 bases; nucleotides not matched to a gene: 4.

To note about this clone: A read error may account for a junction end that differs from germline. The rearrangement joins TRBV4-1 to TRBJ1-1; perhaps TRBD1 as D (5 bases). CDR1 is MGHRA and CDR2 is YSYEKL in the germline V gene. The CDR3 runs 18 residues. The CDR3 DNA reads TGCGCCAGCAGCCAATATCAGTATAGGGACCGAGGGAACACTGAAGCTTTTTTT. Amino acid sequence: CASSQYQYRDRGNTEAFF.

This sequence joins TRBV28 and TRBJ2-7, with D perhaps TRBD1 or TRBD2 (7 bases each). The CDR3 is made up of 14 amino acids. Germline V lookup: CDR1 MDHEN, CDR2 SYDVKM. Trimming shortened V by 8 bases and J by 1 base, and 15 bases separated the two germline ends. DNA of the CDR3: TGTGCCAGCCTAGGCGGGGGACAGTCCTACGAGCAGTACTTC. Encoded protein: CASLGGGQSYEQYF. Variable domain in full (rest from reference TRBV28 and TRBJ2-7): DVKVTQSSRYLVKRTGEKVFLECVQDMDHENMFWYRQDPGLGLRLIYFSYDVKMKEKGDIPEGYSVSREKKERFSLILESASTNQTSMYLCASLGGGQSYEQYFGPGTRLTVT.

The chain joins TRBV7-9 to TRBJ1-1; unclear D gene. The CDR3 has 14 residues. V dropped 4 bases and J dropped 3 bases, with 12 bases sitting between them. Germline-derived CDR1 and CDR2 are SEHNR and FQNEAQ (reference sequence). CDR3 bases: TGTGCCAGCAGCTGGACTAAAGAGGACACTGAAGCTTTCTTT. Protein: CASSWTKEDTEAFF.

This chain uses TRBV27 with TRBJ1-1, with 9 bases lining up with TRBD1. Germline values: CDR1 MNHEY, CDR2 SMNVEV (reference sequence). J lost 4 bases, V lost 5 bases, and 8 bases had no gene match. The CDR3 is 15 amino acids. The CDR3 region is CASSLNRGPTTEAFF. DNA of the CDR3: TGTGCCAGCAGTCTAAACAGGGGGCCGACCACTGAAGCTTTCTTT.

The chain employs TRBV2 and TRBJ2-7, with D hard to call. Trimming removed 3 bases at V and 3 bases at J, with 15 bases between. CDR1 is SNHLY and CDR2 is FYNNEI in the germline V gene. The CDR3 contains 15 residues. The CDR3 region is CASSEGSSYSYEQYF. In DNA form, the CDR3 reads TGTGCCAGCAGTGAGGGGTCGTCTTACAGCTACGAGCAGTACTTC.

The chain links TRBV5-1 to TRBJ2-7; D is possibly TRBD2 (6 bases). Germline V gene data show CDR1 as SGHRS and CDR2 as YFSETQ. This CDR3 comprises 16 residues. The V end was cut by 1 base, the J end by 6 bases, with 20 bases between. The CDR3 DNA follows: TGCGCCAGCAGCTTGAGAGGAGGGCAGGGACGTGGCGAGCAGTACGTC. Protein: CASSLRGGQGRGEQYV.

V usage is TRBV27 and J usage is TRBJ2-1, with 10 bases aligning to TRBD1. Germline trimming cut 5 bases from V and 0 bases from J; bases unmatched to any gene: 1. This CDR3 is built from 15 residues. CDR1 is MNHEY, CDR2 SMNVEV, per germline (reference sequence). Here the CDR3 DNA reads TGTGCCAGCAGTCGGACAGGGGGCTCCTACAATGAGCAGTTCTTC. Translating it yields CASSRTGGSYNEQFF.

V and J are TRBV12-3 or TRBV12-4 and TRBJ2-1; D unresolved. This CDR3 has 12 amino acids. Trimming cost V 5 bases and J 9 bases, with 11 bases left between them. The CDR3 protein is CASSPSDGEQFF. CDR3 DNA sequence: TGTGCCAGCAGTCCCTCGGACGGTGAGCAGTTCTTC.

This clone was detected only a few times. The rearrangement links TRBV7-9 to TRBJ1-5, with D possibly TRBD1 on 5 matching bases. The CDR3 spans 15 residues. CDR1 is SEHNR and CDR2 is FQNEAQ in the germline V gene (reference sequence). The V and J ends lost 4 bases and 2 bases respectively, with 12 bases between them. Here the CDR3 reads CASSYGGVGNQPQHF. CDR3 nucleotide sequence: TGTGCCAGCAGCTACGGGGGAGTCGGCAATCAGCCCCAGCATTTT.

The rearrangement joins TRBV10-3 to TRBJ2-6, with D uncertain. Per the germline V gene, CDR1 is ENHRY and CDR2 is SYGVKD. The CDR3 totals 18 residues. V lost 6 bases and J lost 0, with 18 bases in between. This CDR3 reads CAISADVGSTSGANVLTF. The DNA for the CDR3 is TGTGCCATCAGCGCGGACGTTGGATCCACCTCTGGGGCCAACGTCCTGACTTTC.

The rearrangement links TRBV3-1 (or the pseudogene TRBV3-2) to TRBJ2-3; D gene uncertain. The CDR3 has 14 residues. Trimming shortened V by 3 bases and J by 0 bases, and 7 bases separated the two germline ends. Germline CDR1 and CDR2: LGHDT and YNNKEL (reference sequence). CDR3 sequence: CASSHYVSTDTQYF. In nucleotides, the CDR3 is TGTGCCAGCAGCCACTACGTAAGCACAGATACGCAGTATTTT.

The CDR3, as DNA: TGTGCCAGCAGCCTAGGGGGCGCCGGACAGCCCCAGCATTTT. As protein: CASSLGGAGQPQHF. The gene calls are TRBV2 and TRBJ1-5, with 7 bases aligning to TRBD1. The J segment lost 7 bases and the V segment lost 6 bases, leaving 9 bases of the junction unmatched. Germline CDR1 is SNHLY and CDR2 is FYNNEI. CDR3 size: 14 residues. The full variable domain, its missing parts supplied by reference TRBV2 and TRBJ1-5, is EPEVTQTPSHQVTQMGQEVILRCVPISNHLYFYWYRQILGQKVEFLVSFYNNEISEKSEIFDDQFSVERPDGSNFTLKIRSTKLEDSAMYFCASSLGGAGQPQHFGDGTRLSIL.

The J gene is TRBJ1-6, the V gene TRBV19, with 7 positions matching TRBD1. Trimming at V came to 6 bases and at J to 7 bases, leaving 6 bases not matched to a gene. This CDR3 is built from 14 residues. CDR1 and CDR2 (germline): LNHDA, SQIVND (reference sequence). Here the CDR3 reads CASRDREMNSPLHF. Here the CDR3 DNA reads TGTGCCAGTAGAGACAGGGAAATGAATTCACCCCTCCACTTT.

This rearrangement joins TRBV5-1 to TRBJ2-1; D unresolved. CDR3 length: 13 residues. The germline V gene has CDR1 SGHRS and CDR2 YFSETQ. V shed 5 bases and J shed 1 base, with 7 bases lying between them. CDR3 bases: TGCGCCAGCAGTAGTCTATCCTACAATGAGCAGTTCTTC. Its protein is CASSSLSYNEQFF.

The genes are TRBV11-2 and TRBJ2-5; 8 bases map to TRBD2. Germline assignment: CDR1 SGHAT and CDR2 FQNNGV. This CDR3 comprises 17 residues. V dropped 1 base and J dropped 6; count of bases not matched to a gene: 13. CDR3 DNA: TGTGCCAGCAGCTTAGTGGCACGGGGGGGCCATTGGAAGACCCAGTACTTC. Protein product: CASSLVARGGHWKTQYF.

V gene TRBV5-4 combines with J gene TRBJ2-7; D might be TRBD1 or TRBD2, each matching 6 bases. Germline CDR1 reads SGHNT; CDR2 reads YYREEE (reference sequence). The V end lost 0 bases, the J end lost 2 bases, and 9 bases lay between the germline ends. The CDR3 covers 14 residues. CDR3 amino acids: CASSLAGGPYEQYV. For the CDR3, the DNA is TGTGCCAGCAGCTTGGCCGGGGGCCCCTACGAGCAGTACGTC.

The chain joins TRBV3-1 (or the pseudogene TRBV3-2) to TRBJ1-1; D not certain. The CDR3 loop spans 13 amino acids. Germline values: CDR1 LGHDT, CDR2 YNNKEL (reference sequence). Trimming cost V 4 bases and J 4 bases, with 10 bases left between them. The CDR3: CASSRGFFTEAFF. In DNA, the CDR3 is TGTGCCAGCAGCCGGGGTTTTTTCACTGAAGCTTTCTTT.

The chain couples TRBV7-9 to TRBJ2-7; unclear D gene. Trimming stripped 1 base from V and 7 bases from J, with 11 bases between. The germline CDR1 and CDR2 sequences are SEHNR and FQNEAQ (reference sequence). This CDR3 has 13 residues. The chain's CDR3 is CASSLEVNGEQYF. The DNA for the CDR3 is TGTGCCAGCAGCTTAGAGGTAAATGGAGAGCAGTACTTC.